This T cell receptor beta chain was profiled in a study of T cell responses to AZD1222 COVID-19 vaccine. Sequenced by immunoSEQ multiplex PCR; TCRdb stores in-frame clones only, minus some. The sample lists under 150,000 clones; about 90% were seen once. With V trimmed by 6 bases and J by 9 bases, 8 bases remained unmatched. CDR3 length equals 14 residues. Germline V lookup: CDR1 MDHEN, CDR2 SYDVKM. The input for sequencing was peripheral blood, taken 28 days after the second AZD1222 dose. The chain employs TRBV28 and TRBJ1-6; 7 bases map to TRBD1. The receptor's source is an adult who received the AZD1222 COVID-19 vaccine. The CDR3 DNA reads as TGTGCCAGCAGACCACAGGGGAGAGGTTCACCCCTCCACTTT. Its protein is CASRPQGRGSPLHF.